A selection of T cell receptor beta chains follows, all from one sample in a study of OX40 agonist ivuxolimab in advanced cancers. Here immunoSEQ multiplex PCR was the method, and the copy in TCRdb shows in-frame clones only, minus some. The sample includes nearly 25,000 clones, under 85% seen only once; the top ten take 9.5% to 15%. Sequenced material: CD4+ or CD8+ T cells sorted from blood, taken in a trial of the OX40 agonist ivuxolimab. The receptors come from an adult with an advanced solid tumor such as melanoma, head and neck, liver or kidney cancer. Each CDR3 is given with its conserved first and last residue. D genes are given only for firm matches. Only part of the rows carry a size: once, few, many, or a class if the clone is expanded.

J: TRBJ2-5
size: few
D: TRBD2
V: TRBV30
DNA: TGTGCCTGGAGTCACACTCTCTCCCGGGGGGGCCTAAAGACCCAGTACTTC
CDR3: CAWSHTLSRGGLKTQYF

J: TRBJ1-1
size: few
D: NA
V: TRBV6-5
DNA: TGTGCCAGCAGTCCCCGGACGGTGAACACTGAAGCTTTCTTT
CDR3: CASSPRTVNTEAFF

J: TRBJ2-1
size: few
D: TRBD2
V: TRBV2
DNA: TGTGCCAGCAGTGCTTTAGCGGGCAATGAGCAGTTCTTC
CDR3: CASSALAGNEQFF

J: TRBJ2-7
size: NA
D: NA
V: TRBV7-2
DNA: TGTGCCAGCAGCTTAAGGTCAGGGACCATCTACGAGCAGTACTTC
CDR3: CASSLRSGTIYEQYF

J: TRBJ2-1
size: NA
D: NA
V: TRBV4-1
DNA: TGCGCCAGCAGCCAACTAACAGTCTACAATGAGCAGTTCTTC
CDR3: CASSQLTVYNEQFF

J: TRBJ2-3
size: NA
D: TRBD1
V: TRBV19
DNA: TGTGCCAGTAGTGGAGGGACAGGTCGTAGCACAGATACGCAGTATTTT
CDR3: CASSGGTGRSTDTQYF

J: TRBJ2-2
size: NA
D: NA
V: TRBV19
DNA: TGTGCCAGTAGTACGAACACCGGGGAGCTGTTTTTT
CDR3: CASSTNTGELFF

J: TRBJ1-5
size: NA
D: NA
V: TRBV15
DNA: TGTGCCACCAGCAGAGCTAATTGGGGATATAGCAATCAGCCCCAGCATTTT
CDR3: CATSRANWGYSNQPQHF

J: TRBJ1-2
size: NA
D: NA
V: TRBV29-1
DNA: TGCAGCGTTGCAGCAGGTCTCTATGGCTACACCTTC
CDR3: CSVAAGLYGYTF

J: TRBJ1-5
size: NA
D: TRBD1
V: TRBV19
DNA: TGTGCCAGTAGAGGGACGGGGACAGGGCCTAATCAGCCCCAGCATTTT
CDR3: CASRGTGTGPNQPQHF

J: TRBJ1-3
size: NA
D: NA
V: TRBV30
DNA: TGTGCCTGGAGTAAGGGGGTGTTTGGAAACACCATATATTTT
CDR3: CAWSKGVFGNTIYF

J: TRBJ1-2
size: NA
D: TRBD1
V: TRBV6-5
DNA: TGTGCCAGCAGAAGCCGGGACAGGGGCCACTATGGCTACACCTTC
CDR3: CASRSRDRGHYGYTF

J: TRBJ2-7
size: NA
D: NA
V: TRBV30
DNA: TGTGCCTGGAGTGTACCGGGACGCTACGAGCAGTACTTC
CDR3: CAWSVPGRYEQYF

J: TRBJ2-7
size: NA
D: TRBD2
V: TRBV9
DNA: TGTGCCAGCAGCGTAGGGACTAGCGGGGGGGCCCACGAGCAGTACTTC
CDR3: CASSVGTSGGAHEQYF

J: TRBJ2-3
size: once
D: TRBD2
V: TRBV19
DNA: TGTGCCAGTAGTATGCGGGGGAGCACAGATACGCAGTATTTT
CDR3: CASSMRGSTDTQYF

J: TRBJ2-7
size: NA
D: TRBD1
V: TRBV28
DNA: TGTGCCAGCAGTTTAGGGACAGGTTTTTACGAGCAGTACTTC
CDR3: CASSLGTGFYEQYF

J: TRBJ2-1
size: NA
D: NA
V: TRBV6-5
DNA: TGTGCCAGCAGTTACTCGCAGGGCGCCTACAATGAGCAGTTCTTC
CDR3: CASSYSQGAYNEQFF

J: TRBJ2-1
size: NA
D: NA
V: TRBV5-6
DNA: TGTGCCAGCAGCTTGAAGTCCAATGAGCAGTTCTTC
CDR3: CASSLKSNEQFF

J: TRBJ2-7
size: NA
D: NA
V: TRBV5-8
DNA: TGTGCCAGCAGCTTCGTTGTCGCAGGAGCCTACGAGCAGTACTTC
CDR3: CASSFVVAGAYEQYF

J: TRBJ1-2
size: medium-sized
D: TRBD1
V: TRBV5-1
DNA: TGCGCCAGCAGCTTGCCGGGACAGGGGGCTTCCAACTATGGCTACACCTTC
CDR3: CASSLPGQGASNYGYTF

J: TRBJ1-5
size: NA
D: TRBD1
V: TRBV4-1
DNA: TGCGCCAGCAGCCAAGGGGGCCAGGGACAGGGGCAGCCCCAGCATTTT
CDR3: CASSQGGQGQGQPQHF

J: TRBJ2-7
size: few
D: TRBD1
V: TRBV29-1
DNA: TGCAGCGTTGGGACAGGCTACGAGCAGTACTTC
CDR3: CSVGTGYEQYF

J: TRBJ2-5
size: NA
D: NA
V: TRBV11-2
DNA: TGTGCCAGCAGCTCTGCCACAGGGCTGACTAAAGAGACCCAGTACTTC
CDR3: CASSSATGLTKETQYF

J: TRBJ2-5
size: NA
D: TRBD1
V: TRBV27
DNA: TGTGCCAGCAGTCTGGACAGGGGAGGAGAGACCCAGTACTTC
CDR3: CASSLDRGGETQYF

J: TRBJ1-1
size: NA
D: TRBD1
V: TRBV7-6
DNA: TGTGCCAGCAGCTTAGGTGCAGACAGGGGAGATGAAGCTTTCTTT
CDR3: CASSLGADRGDEAFF

J: TRBJ1-2
size: once
D: NA
V: TRBV29-1
DNA: TGCAGCGTTGATGGCGTGGGGAAATATGGCTACACCTTC
CDR3: CSVDGVGKYGYTF

J: TRBJ1-5
size: few
D: NA
V: TRBV4-1
DNA: TGCGCCAGCAGCCTTACCCTGGGAGGAAATCAGCCCCAGCATTTT
CDR3: CASSLTLGGNQPQHF

J: TRBJ1-1
size: once
D: NA
V: TRBV4-1
DNA: TGCGCCAGCAGCCAAGTCGGGCAGGTGAACACTGAAGCTTTCTTT
CDR3: CASSQVGQVNTEAFF

J: TRBJ2-5
size: NA
D: NA
V: TRBV28
DNA: TGTGCCAGCAGACCTTCCGGGACGTTACAAGAGACCCAGTACTTC
CDR3: CASRPSGTLQETQYF

J: TRBJ2-5
size: once
D: NA
V: TRBV28
DNA: TGTGCCAGCGGCACAGACGGGGGAGAGACCCAGTACTTC
CDR3: CASGTDGGETQYF

J: TRBJ2-5
size: NA
D: TRBD1
V: TRBV2
DNA: TGTGCCAGCAGCGCCGGGACAGGATTCGGAGAGACCCAGTACTTC
CDR3: CASSAGTGFGETQYF

J: TRBJ2-5
size: NA
D: NA
V: TRBV29-1
DNA: TGCAGCGTTGAAGCCTGGGGGGCAGAGACCCAGTACTTC
CDR3: CSVEAWGAETQYF

J: TRBJ1-2
size: NA
D: TRBD1
V: TRBV19
DNA: TGTGCCAGTAGTGCCCACAGGGGCGGCTACACCTTC
CDR3: CASSAHRGGYTF

J: TRBJ2-5
size: NA
D: TRBD2
V: TRBV11-2
DNA: TGTGCCAGCAGCTTATACGGCCTAGCGGGGGGAATCCAAGAGACCCAGTACTTC
CDR3: CASSLYGLAGGIQETQYF

J: TRBJ1-1
size: NA
D: NA
V: TRBV6-5
DNA: TGTGCCAGCAGTTACTCGGCCGGGAACGAGGGAACTGAAGCTTTCTTT
CDR3: CASSYSAGNEGTEAFF

J: TRBJ2-7
size: NA
D: TRBD1
V: TRBV6-1
DNA: TGTGCCAGCAGGGGGACAGGGGAAAGCTACGAGCAGTACTTC
CDR3: CASRGTGESYEQYF

J: TRBJ2-5
size: NA
D: NA
V: TRBV9
DNA: TGTGCCAGCAGCGTAGAAGGGGTGGAGACCCAGTACTTC
CDR3: CASSVEGVETQYF

J: TRBJ2-5
size: NA
D: NA
V: TRBV18
DNA: TGTGCCAGCTCGGGTAGCGACAGAGAGACCCGGTACTTC
CDR3: CASSGSDRETRYF

J: TRBJ1-2
size: few
D: NA
V: TRBV7-9
DNA: TGTGCCAGCAGCTTATCGGAGGAGGACTATGGCTACACCTTC
CDR3: CASSLSEEDYGYTF

J: TRBJ2-1
size: NA
D: TRBD1
V: TRBV5-1
DNA: TGCGCCAGCAGCTTGATACCGGGACAGGGTACGAATGAGCAGTTCTTC
CDR3: CASSLIPGQGTNEQFF

J: TRBJ1-2
size: few
D: NA
V: TRBV19
DNA: TGTGCCAGTAGTATAGCCCCGTGGGACCTCCTGAACTATGGCTACACCTTC
CDR3: CASSIAPWDLLNYGYTF

J: TRBJ2-5
size: few
D: TRBD2
V: TRBV2
DNA: TGTGCCAGCAGAGAACTTACCGGGACTAGGCAAGAGACCCAGTACTTC
CDR3: CASRELTGTRQETQYF

J: TRBJ2-1
size: few
D: NA
V: TRBV6-5
DNA: TGTGCCAGCAGTTACCCCAATGAGCAGTTCTTC
CDR3: CASSYPNEQFF

J: TRBJ1-2
size: NA
D: NA
V: TRBV28
DNA: TGTGCCAGCAGTGGGGGGCCCCGAGACACCTTC
CDR3: CASSGGPRDTF

J: TRBJ2-7
size: NA
D: NA
V: TRBV29-1
DNA: TGCAGCGTTGGCATTGATAGGGTGGGGATCTACGAGCAGTACTTC
CDR3: CSVGIDRVGIYEQYF

J: TRBJ2-1
size: few
D: NA
V: TRBV19
DNA: TGTGCCAGTAGTATCATGGGAGTTGAGCAGTTCTTC
CDR3: CASSIMGVEQFF

J: TRBJ1-4
size: NA
D: TRBD1
V: TRBV7-9
DNA: TGTGCCAGCAGCATTCGACAGGGAGGGATTGAAAAACTGTTTTTT
CDR3: CASSIRQGGIEKLFF

J: TRBJ1-2
size: NA
D: NA
V: TRBV7-9
DNA: TGTGCCAGCGAGAAGGTTCCGACAGTTCTATATGATGGCTACACCTTC
CDR3: CASEKVPTVLYDGYTF

J: TRBJ2-1
size: NA
D: NA
V: TRBV5-8
DNA: TGTGCCAGTTCCGACCCTCTCTCCTACAATGAGCAGTTCTTC
CDR3: CASSDPLSYNEQFF

J: TRBJ2-1
size: NA
D: TRBD2
V: TRBV28
DNA: TGTGCCAGCAGTTCAGTAGTACAGGGGGCGACTAGCGGGGGAGATGAGCAGTTCTTC
CDR3: CASSSVVQGATSGGDEQFF

J: TRBJ2-6
size: NA
D: NA
V: TRBV4-2
DNA: TGTGCCAGCAGCCAAGATGGAGGTATCTTCAGCTCTGGGGCCAACGTCCTGACTTTC
CDR3: CASSQDGGIFSSGANVLTF

J: TRBJ2-7
size: NA
D: NA
V: TRBV5-1
DNA: TGCGCCAGCAGCTTGGGGACAACCTCCTACGAGCAGTACTTC
CDR3: CASSLGTTSYEQYF

J: TRBJ1-4
size: NA
D: TRBD1
V: TRBV6-1
DNA: TGTGCCAGCAGTGAAGCGTCAGGGGGCGATGAAAAACTGTTTTTT
CDR3: CASSEASGGDEKLFF

J: TRBJ2-5
size: NA
D: TRBD2
V: TRBV7-8
DNA: TGTGCCAGCAGCGAGTTCGCGAGCGGGGGGGGACAAGAGACCCAGTACTTC
CDR3: CASSEFASGGGQETQYF